This T cell receptor (beta chain) was captured in a study of post-analysis software for immune sequencing data. General observations from the study: Higher frequency in patients than in controls was seen for five TRBV segments, with TRBV5-6, TRBV5-1 and TRBV20-1 among them. Under F measure analysis, samples from one preparation batch co-clustered strongly.

On this clonotype: Its antigen is not known.

Each TCR beta cDNA library carried unique molecular identifiers. TCRdb processed the PCR reads anew with MiXCR; each CDR3 protein has one entry. The sample lists hundreds of thousands of distinct CDR3 sequences, approximately 53% seen once, with approximately 4.3% in the top ten. The CDR3 is made up of 14 amino acids. The V end was cut by 0 bases, the J end by 2 bases, with 8 bases between. The germline V gene encodes CDR1 SGDLS and CDR2 YYNGEE. The V and J genes are TRBV9 and TRBJ1-2, with TRBD1 as a possible D gene (6 bases). The source material was blood. This clonotype was obtained from a girl aged 5-17 years with multiple sclerosis. The DNA for the CDR3 is TGTGCCAGCAGCGTAGGTGACAGGAACTATGGCTACACCTTC. Translated, it gives CASSVGDRNYGYTF.